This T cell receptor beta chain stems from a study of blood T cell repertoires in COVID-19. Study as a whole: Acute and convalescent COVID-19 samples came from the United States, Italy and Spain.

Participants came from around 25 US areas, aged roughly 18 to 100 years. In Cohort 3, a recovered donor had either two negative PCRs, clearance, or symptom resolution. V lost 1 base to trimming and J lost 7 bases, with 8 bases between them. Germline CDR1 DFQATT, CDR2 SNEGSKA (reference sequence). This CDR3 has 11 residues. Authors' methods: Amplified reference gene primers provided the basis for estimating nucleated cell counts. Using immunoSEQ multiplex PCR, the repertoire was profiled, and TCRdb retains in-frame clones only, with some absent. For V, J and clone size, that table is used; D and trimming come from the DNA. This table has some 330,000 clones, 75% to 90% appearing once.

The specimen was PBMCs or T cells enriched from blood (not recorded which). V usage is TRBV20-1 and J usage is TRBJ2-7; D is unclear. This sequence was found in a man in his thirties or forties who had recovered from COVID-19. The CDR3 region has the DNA TGCAGTGCTAGAGGTGTACAGGAGCAGTACTTC. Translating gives CSARGVQEQYF.